Following are 29 T cell receptor beta chains from one sample sequenced in a study of cytomegalovirus exposure and HLA in healthy donors. Assay: immunoSEQ multiplex PCR; the TCRdb copy retains only in-frame clones and omits some. The repertoire consists of over 45,000 clones, with 80% to 95% occurring once and the leading ten covering less than 6%. The specimen was PBMCs. These TCRs come from a woman under 30 in good health and CMV-seronegative.

This clone is a singleton in its sample. This rearrangement joins TRBV4-3 to TRBJ2-3; perhaps TRBD2 as D (5 bases). The germline V and J ends were trimmed by 5 bases and 0 bases, with 15 bases remaining between them. The CDR3 covers 16 residues. Germline V gene sequence: CDR1 LGHNA, CDR2 YSLEER. CDR3 protein: CASSASPSGSTDTQYF. CDR3 in DNA: TGCGCCAGCAGCGCTAGCCCATCCGGGAGCACAGATACGCAGTATTTT.

This clone was seen only once. This chain uses TRBV7-3 with TRBJ2-4, with 10 bases identical to TRBD1. Germline V gene lookup returns CDR1 SGHTA and CDR2 FQGTGA. CDR3 size: 14 residues. Trimming removed 5 bases from V and 9 bases from J; junction bases left unmatched: 7. The CDR3: CASSLTGGSGIQYF. The CDR3 nucleotides are TGTGCCAGCAGCCTGACAGGGGGCTCTGGCATTCAGTACTTC.

V gene TRBV18 combines with J gene TRBJ2-7, with D possibly matching TRBD2 (5 bases). The CDR3 runs to 13 residues. The germline gives CDR1 KGHSH, CDR2 LQKENI. V dropped 6 bases and J dropped 7 bases, with 16 bases sitting between them. DNA for the CDR3: TGTGCCAGCTCCCCGACTAACACTGGGGAGCAGTACGTC. Translating it yields CASSPTNTGEQYV.

This chain joins TRBV6-5 and TRBJ2-1; 11 nucleotides align to TRBD2. Trimming removed 6 bases from V and 4 bases from J; junction bases left unmatched: 5. This CDR3 comprises 15 residues. Germline V CDR1 and CDR2: MNHEY, SVGAGI. In DNA, the CDR3 is TGTGCCAGCAGCGCGGGACTAGCGGATTACAATGAGCAGTTCTTC. This codes for CASSAGLADYNEQFF.

The chain uses TRBV30 and TRBJ2-3; 8 nucleotides match TRBD2. The CDR3 is 11 residues long. Germline V gives CDR1 GTSNPN, CDR2 SVGIG (reference sequence). Trimming removed 4 bases from V and 12 bases from J; junction bases left unmatched: 6. As DNA, the CDR3 is TGTGCCTGGACCCCGGGAGGGCCACAGTATTTT. Translated: CAWTPGGPQYF.

This chain links TRBV18 with TRBJ2-1; 9 bases match TRBD1. This CDR3 has 15 residues. Germline V gene data show CDR1 as KGHSH and CDR2 as LQKENI. V trimming: 6 bases; J trimming: 5 bases; junction bases outside the gene matches: 8. The CDR3 DNA sequence: TGTGCCAGCTCGCGGGGACAGGGAAGAAACAATGAGCAGTTCTTC. This codes for CASSRGQGRNNEQFF.

The rearrangement links TRBV6-4 to TRBJ1-2, with 7 bases identical to TRBD1. Germline-derived CDR1 and CDR2 are MRHNA and SNTAGT. The CDR3 is made up of 14 amino acids. The V segment lost 7 bases and the J segment 3 bases; nucleotides outside the gene matches: 8. CDR3 DNA sequence: TGTGCCAGCACTCGGTTTGGACAGGACTATGGCTACACCTTC. As protein: CASTRFGQDYGYTF.

This rearrangement joins TRBV27 to TRBJ2-3; 10 bases align to TRBD2. J was trimmed by 0 bases and V by 1 base; bases with no gene match: 1. Germline V gene data show CDR1 as MNHEY and CDR2 as SMNVEV (reference sequence). The CDR3 covers 16 residues. The CDR3 region is CASSLLAGGSTDTQYF. The CDR3 DNA reads TGTGCCAGCAGTTTATTAGCGGGGGGTAGCACAGATACGCAGTATTTT.

V is TRBV6-6 and J is TRBJ2-1; D may be TRBD1 (6 bases). V lost 8 bases to trimming and J lost 4 bases, with 15 bases between them. The CDR3 covers 14 residues. The germline V gene encodes CDR1 MNHNY and CDR2 SVGAGI (reference sequence). For the CDR3, the DNA is TGTGCCAGCGGTCGGGACACTTTATACAATGAGCAGTTCTTC. This sequence encodes CASGRDTLYNEQFF.

This chain uses TRBV2 with TRBJ2-7; D is perhaps TRBD2 (7 bases). Germline V lookup: CDR1 SNHLY, CDR2 FYNNEI. The V and J ends lost 8 bases and 5 bases respectively, with 16 bases between them. This CDR3 has 13 residues. The chain's CDR3 is CASLRGGLDEQYV. The CDR3 bases are TGTGCCAGCCTCAGGGGAGGACTAGACGAGCAGTACGTC.

The V call is TRBV7-2, the J call TRBJ2-5, with TRBD2 matching over 7 bases. With 2 bases clipped from V and 3 bases from J, the junction kept 9 bases outside the gene matches. CDR3 length: 16 amino acids. Germline CDR1 SGHTA, CDR2 FQGNSA. The CDR3 coding sequence is TGTGCCAGCAGCTTAATTTTCGGGGGGTCAGAAGAGACCCAGTACTTC. This gives the protein CASSLIFGGSEETQYF.

This clone was observed a single time. The chain joins TRBV5-1 to TRBJ2-2, with a possible D match to TRBD1 (5 bases). This CDR3 is 13 amino acids long. V dropped 5 bases and J dropped 4 bases, with 9 bases sitting between them. Germline loops: CDR1 SGHRS, CDR2 YFSETQ. The CDR3 loop is CASRLTVTGELFF. As DNA, the CDR3 is TGCGCCAGCAGACTGACAGTCACCGGGGAGCTGTTTTTT.

By proportion, this clone is medium-sized. This sample also contains other DNA sequences that code for the same CDR3. The chain joins TRBV15 to TRBJ2-5; perhaps TRBD2 as D (5 bases). Germline values: CDR1 LNHNV, CDR2 YYDKDF (reference sequence). Trimming cost V 3 bases and J 4 bases, with 9 bases left between them. The CDR3 runs to 13 residues. The CDR3 DNA sequence: TGTGCCACCAGCAGGCGGGCTTTAGAGACCCAGTACTTC. Translation: CATSRRALETQYF.

The rearrangement uses TRBV5-1 and TRBJ2-7, with 9 bases matching TRBD2. The V gene end was trimmed by 1 base and the J gene end by 5 bases; junction bases not matched to a gene: 16. The V gene's germline CDR1 is SGHRS and CDR2 YFSETQ. The CDR3 loop spans 18 amino acids. The CDR3: CASSLFPSGAGGRNEQYF. The CDR3 DNA is TGCGCCAGCAGCTTGTTCCCCTCCGGAGCGGGGGGAAGGAACGAGCAGTACTTC.

V usage is TRBV19 and J usage is TRBJ2-6; tentatively, D is TRBD1 (5 bases). CDR1 is LNHDA and CDR2 is SQIVND in the germline V gene (reference sequence). The length of the CDR3 is 16 residues. Trimming left V 5 bases short and J 0 bases short, with 11 bases between. The CDR3 here is CASSPMDTSGANVLTF. The CDR3 DNA reads TGTGCCAGTAGTCCGATGGACACCTCTGGGGCCAACGTCCTGACTTTC.

V is TRBV6-5 and J is TRBJ1-5; D is uncertain. V was cut by 6 bases and J by 1 base, with 13 bases left in between. CDR1 is MNHEY and CDR2 is SVGAGI in the germline V gene. This CDR3 comprises 15 residues. CDR3 loop: CASRPTRGSNQPQHF. CDR3 bases: TGTGCCAGCAGGCCCACTAGAGGGAGCAATCAGCCCCAGCATTTT.

The V and J genes are TRBV29-1 and TRBJ2-2, with 7 positions matching TRBD2. V shed 4 bases and J 2 bases; nucleotides not matched to a gene: 1. The CDR3 spans 13 residues. Looked up from germline, CDR1 is SQVTM and CDR2 is ANQGSEA. The DNA for the CDR3 is TGCAGCGTTGGACTAGCTAACACCGGGGAGCTGTTTTTT. It is translated as CSVGLANTGELFF.

The J gene is TRBJ2-7, the V gene TRBV5-1; TRBD2 aligns across 15 bases. This CDR3 has 17 residues. J was trimmed by 1 base and V by 3 bases; bases with no gene match: 5. Germline CDR1 and CDR2: SGHRS and YFSETQ. The CDR3 nucleotides are TGCGCCAGCAGCTCGGGACTAGCGGGGGGCTTTTCCTACGAGCAGTACTTC. It yields the protein CASSSGLAGGFSYEQYF. The whole variable domain, filled in from reference TRBV5-1 and TRBJ2-7, reads KAGVTQTPRYLIKTRGQQVTLSCSPISGHRSVSWYQQTPGQGLQFLFEYFSETQRNKGNFPGRFSGRQFSNSRSEMNVSTLELGDSALYLCASSSGLAGGFSYEQYFGPGTRLTVT.

This chain joins TRBV11-2 and TRBJ2-1, with 11 bases aligning to TRBD1. Per germline, CDR1 SGHAT and CDR2 FQNNGV. Unmatched junction bases numbered 12, after V lost 5 bases and J lost 9 bases. The CDR3 is 16 amino acids. The CDR3 loop reads CASSGGGDRGFPEQFF. CDR3 coding DNA: TGTGCCAGCAGCGGCGGGGGGGACAGGGGGTTCCCTGAGCAGTTCTTC.

This CDR3 reads CASSLGQAGYNEQFF. As DNA, the CDR3 is TGTGCCAGCAGCTTGGGGCAGGCAGGGTACAATGAGCAGTTCTTC. The V call is TRBV5-4, the J call TRBJ2-1; perhaps TRBD1 as D (5 bases). The CDR3 contains 15 residues. Trimming left V 0 bases short and J 4 bases short, with 11 bases between. Germline V gene sequence: CDR1 SGHNT, CDR2 YYREEE (reference sequence).

The genes are TRBV18 and TRBJ1-5, with D unclear. The V and J ends lost 4 bases and 2 bases respectively, with 6 bases between them. The CDR3 is made up of 13 amino acids. Germline loops: CDR1 KGHSH, CDR2 LQKENI. DNA for the CDR3: TGTGCCAGCTCACTCACACGCAATCAGCCCCAGCATTTT. Translation gives CASSLTRNQPQHF.

The chain has TRBV6-5 and TRBJ1-2, with D possibly being TRBD1 (6 bases). The CDR3 contains 15 residues. The germline V gene encodes CDR1 MNHEY and CDR2 SVGAGI. Trimming removed 0 bases from V and 8 bases from J, with 16 bases in between. The CDR3 is CASSYSTLGGYGYTF. DNA for the CDR3: TGTGCCAGCAGTTACTCCACCTTAGGGGGATACGGCTACACCTTC.

The chain links TRBV6-5 to TRBJ1-2; D is uncertain. Germline V gene sequence: CDR1 MNHEY, CDR2 SVGAGI. Trimming stripped 2 bases from V and 4 bases from J, with 11 bases between. This CDR3 spans 14 amino acids. The CDR3 is CASSYRGNGYGYTF. In DNA form, the CDR3 reads TGTGCCAGCAGTTACCGGGGAAATGGCTATGGCTACACCTTC.

The chain uses TRBV18 and TRBJ2-5; TRBD1 matches at 7 bases. CDR3 length: 14 residues. Germline loops: CDR1 KGHSH, CDR2 LQKENI. V shed 4 bases and J 5 bases; nucleotides not matched to a gene: 7. The CDR3 spells CASSRTGGLETQYF. In DNA, the CDR3 is TGTGCCAGCTCACGGACAGGTGGGCTGGAGACCCAGTACTTC.

The chain carries TRBV11-3 and TRBJ1-5; D call uncertain. Germline assignment: CDR1 SGHNT and CDR2 YENEEA. Deletions cut 5 bases from V and 5 bases from J, with 10 bases between. CDR3 length: 13 amino acids. The CDR3 loop reads CASSARRDQPQHF. The CDR3 DNA reads TGTGCCAGCAGCGCAAGGCGGGATCAGCCCCAGCATTTT. The full variable domain, its missing parts supplied by reference TRBV11-3 and TRBJ1-5, is EAGVVQSPRYKIIEKKQPVAFWCNPISGHNTLYWYLQNLGQGPELLIRYENEEAVDDSQLPKDRFSAERLKGVDSTLKIQPAELGDSAVYLCASSARRDQPQHFGDGTRLSIL.

This clone was observed a single time. This chain connects TRBV6-4 to TRBJ2-2; 11 positions match TRBD2. After removal of 6 bases from V and 1 base from J, the junction contained 1 base not matched to a gene. This CDR3 has 15 residues. Germline CDR1 reads MRHNA; CDR2 reads SNTAGT. CDR3 coding DNA: TGTGCCAGCAGCGGGACTAGCGGGAACACCGGGGAGCTGTTTTTT. Its translation is CASSGTSGNTGELFF.

This chain uses TRBV7-6 with TRBJ1-5; 8 positions match TRBD1. The germline V gene encodes CDR1 SGHVS and CDR2 FNYEAQ. This CDR3 contains 18 residues. The V and J ends lost 1 base and 5 bases, in that order; junction bases with no gene match: 13. The chain's CDR3 is CASSLGSGQGRGYQPQHF. Here the CDR3 DNA reads TGTGCCAGCAGCTTAGGCTCCGGACAGGGTCGGGGATATCAGCCCCAGCATTTT.

This clone was seen once. The chain joins TRBV6-4 to TRBJ2-1, with TRBD2 as a possible D gene (5 bases). The CDR3 length is 14 residues. V lost 5 bases and J lost 0, with 8 bases in between. Germline-derived CDR1 and CDR2 are MRHNA and SNTAGT. This chain's CDR3 is CASSPGSSYNEQFF. The CDR3 region has the DNA TGTGCCAGCAGTCCGGGGAGCTCCTACAATGAGCAGTTCTTC.

The gene calls are TRBV5-1 and TRBJ2-3; perhaps TRBD2 as D (6 bases). CDR1 is SGHRS and CDR2 is YFSETQ in the germline V gene. CDR3 length: 15 residues. Trimming removed 6 bases from V and 0 bases from J, with 14 bases in between. CDR3 sequence: CASTGPGVSTDTQYF. The CDR3 DNA is TGCGCCAGCACCGGACCGGGGGTTAGCACAGATACGCAGTATTTT.